This T cell receptor beta chain was recovered during a study of blood T cell repertoires in COVID-19. Study in general: Spain, Italy and the United States supplied samples that represented acute and convalescent COVID-19. PBMCs, B-cell-depleted T cells, or T cells provided the cDNA or gDNA that made up the material.

The length of the CDR3 is 14 residues. The V end was cut by 8 bases, the J end by 2 bases, with 17 bases between. Germline V gives CDR1 SGHRS, CDR2 YFSETQ. This clone showed up just a few times. As originally analysed: Estimation of nucleated cell counts relied on the amplification of reference gene primers. The assay was immunoSEQ multiplex PCR, and TCRdb's table has in-frame clones only and misses some. That table supplies the V and J calls and clone size; D and trimming were determined from the DNA. This table holds 220,000 or so clones, approximately 82% found once. The V gene is TRBV5-1, the J gene TRBJ2-7; D may be TRBD1 (5 bases). Source material: peripheral blood. The TCR was taken from an elderly woman with acute or convalescent COVID-19. The chain's CDR3 is CARSPGQAPYEQYF. The CDR3 DNA reads TGCGCCAGGTCCCCAGGGCAGGCACCCTACGAGCAGTACTTC.